Below, one T cell receptor (beta chain) is given with its context. This entry comes from a study of blood T cell repertoires in COVID-19. For the study at large: Spain, Italy and the United States supplied samples that represented acute and convalescent COVID-19. PBMCs, B-cell-depleted T cells, or T cells provided the cDNA or gDNA that made up the material.

Study processing details: Amplifying reference gene primers gave estimates of nucleated cell counts. TCRdb's table, derived via immunoSEQ multiplex PCR, lists solely in-frame clones and lacks some. V and J calls and clone size are copied from that table; D and trimming were computed from the DNA. The sample holds nearly 110,000 clones, 80% to 90% seen once. Per the germline V gene, CDR1 is SGHRS and CDR2 is YFSETQ. The V gene lost 0 bases and the J gene lost 9 bases, with 7 bases spanning the gap. The CDR3 has 12 amino acids. The specimen was peripheral blood. The sequence came from a middle-aged man with active or convalescent COVID-19. V usage is TRBV5-1 and J usage is TRBJ2-4, with D maybe TRBD1 (5 bases). The CDR3 bases are TGCGCCAGCAGCTTGGAAGGGGTCATTCAGTACTTC. Encoded protein: CASSLEGVIQYF.